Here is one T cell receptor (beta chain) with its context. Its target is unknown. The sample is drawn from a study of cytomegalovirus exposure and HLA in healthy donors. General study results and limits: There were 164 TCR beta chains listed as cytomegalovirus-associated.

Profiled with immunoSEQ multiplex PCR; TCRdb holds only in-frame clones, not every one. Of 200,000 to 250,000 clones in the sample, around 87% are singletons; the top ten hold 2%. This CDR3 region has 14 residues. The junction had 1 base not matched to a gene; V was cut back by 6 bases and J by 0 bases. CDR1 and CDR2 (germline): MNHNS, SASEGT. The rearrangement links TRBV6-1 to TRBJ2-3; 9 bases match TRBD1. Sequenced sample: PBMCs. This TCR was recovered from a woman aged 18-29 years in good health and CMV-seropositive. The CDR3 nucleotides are TGTGCCAGCAGGACAGGGGGTAGCACAGATACGCAGTATTTT. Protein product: CASRTGGSTDTQYF.